These 20 T cell receptor beta chains originate from one sample sequenced in a study of blood T cell repertoires in COVID-19. Repertoires were generated with immunoSEQ multiplex PCR, while TCRdb's copy carries only in-frame clones and drops some. The data contain roughly 200,000 clones, 80% to 90% of them singletons. Sequenced: peripheral blood. All receptors come from a middle-aged man with active or convalescent COVID-19.

V is TRBV4-1 and J is TRBJ2-1, with D unresolved. Germline assignment: CDR1 MGHRA and CDR2 YSYEKL. The CDR3 sequence is 12 residues long. V shed 4 bases and J shed 4 bases, with 5 bases lying between them. DNA for the CDR3: TGCGCCAGCAGCCTCACATACAATGAGCAGTTCTTC. Translation gives CASSLTYNEQFF.

This clone showed up many times. The junction and the germline gene differ at one end; a read error may be behind it. V is TRBV27 and J is TRBJ1-2; D is undetermined. CDR3 size: 13 residues. Germline CDR1 reads MNHEY; CDR2 reads SMNVEV (reference sequence). Here the CDR3 reads CATSSKPPYGYTF. The CDR3 DNA follows: TGTGCCACCAGTTCAAAGCCCCCCTATGGCTACACCTTC.

The chain joins TRBV7-6 to TRBJ2-7, with D perhaps TRBD2 (6 bases). V was shortened by 7 bases and J by 0 bases, with 16 bases between the two germline ends. In germline, CDR1 is SGHVS, CDR2 FNYEAQ. The CDR3 loop spans 15 amino acids. This chain's CDR3 is CASTPEEGRSYEQYF. CDR3 DNA: TGTGCCAGCACCCCGGAGGAGGGTCGCTCCTACGAGCAGTACTTC.

The chain employs TRBV6-5 and TRBJ1-1; D gene unclear. Trimming pared 2 bases from V and 3 bases from J, leaving 10 bases between. Germline V gene sequence: CDR1 MNHEY, CDR2 SVGAGI. This CDR3 has 14 residues. In nucleotides, the CDR3 is TGTGCCAGCAGTTACCAACGCGGGTACACTGAAGCTTTCTTT. Protein sequence: CASSYQRGYTEAFF.

V gene TRBV4-2 combines with J gene TRBJ2-7; 7 bases line up with TRBD2. V lost 0 bases and J lost 2; bases outside the gene matches: 7. Germline V gives CDR1 LGHNA, CDR2 YNFKEQ. CDR3 length: 16 amino acids. The CDR3 DNA reads as TGTGCCAGCAGCCAAGATCGCGGGGGAGGGGCCTACGAGCAGTACTTC. Residues: CASSQDRGGGAYEQYF.

This chain joins TRBV3-1 (or the pseudogene TRBV3-2) and TRBJ1-5; D call uncertain. CDR1 and CDR2 from the germline V gene are LGHDT and YNNKEL (reference sequence). V lost 6 bases and J lost 0, with 6 bases in between. The CDR3 spans 13 residues. CDR3: CASSRDSNQPQHF. CDR3 nucleotide sequence: TGTGCCAGCAGTCGGGATAGCAATCAGCCCCAGCATTTT.

The chain uses TRBV5-1 and TRBJ1-5; 9 bases are shared with TRBD1. The CDR3 covers 15 residues. Germline V gene lookup returns CDR1 SGHRS and CDR2 YFSETQ. V gave up 4 bases and J gave up 4 bases; unmatched junction bases: 6. Here the CDR3 DNA reads TGCGCCAGCAGCACCGGGACAGGGAGGAATCAGCCCCAGCATTTT. Translated, it gives CASSTGTGRNQPQHF. Variable domain in full (rest from reference TRBV5-1 and TRBJ1-5): KAGVTQTPRYLIKTRGQQVTLSCSPISGHRSVSWYQQTPGQGLQFLFEYFSETQRNKGNFPGRFSGRQFSNSRSEMNVSTLELGDSALYLCASSTGTGRNQPQHFGDGTRLSIL.

The chain combines TRBV6-5 with TRBJ1-6, with 7 bases that match TRBD1. Germline V gene lookup returns CDR1 MNHEY and CDR2 SVGAGI. This CDR3 contains 14 residues. With 0 bases clipped from V and 7 bases from J, the junction kept 0 bases outside the gene matches. The CDR3 here is CASSYSGQNSPLHF. For the CDR3, the DNA is TGTGCCAGCAGTTACTCGGGACAGAATTCACCCCTCCACTTT.

The J gene is TRBJ1-4, the V gene TRBV6-6; no definite D call. CDR1 and CDR2 from the germline V gene are MNHNY and SVGAGI (reference sequence). Trimming pared 5 bases from V and 7 bases from J, leaving 14 bases between. The CDR3 extends over 14 amino acids. The CDR3 is CASSPPERGEKLFF. As DNA, the CDR3 is TGTGCCAGCAGTCCTCCTGAACGGGGTGAAAAACTGTTTTTT.

Worth noting for this clone: This specimen includes other DNA sequences encoding the same CDR3. The V and J genes are TRBV7-2 and TRBJ1-2; perhaps TRBD1 as D (5 bases). The germline CDR1 and CDR2 sequences are SGHTA and FQGNSA. Trimming cost V 5 bases and J 5 bases, with 18 bases left between them. There are 15 residues in the CDR3. Here the CDR3 reads CASSASRGSVYGYTF. The CDR3 DNA follows: TGTGCCAGCAGCGCCTCAAGGGGCTCAGTGTATGGCTACACCTTC.

The CDR3 region is CASSQPRGDYGYTF. CDR3 nucleotide sequence: TGTGCCAGCAGTCAACCTCGGGGGGACTATGGCTACACCTTC. The genes are TRBV3-1 (or the pseudogene TRBV3-2) and TRBJ1-2; D is perhaps TRBD1 (5 bases). Per the germline V gene, CDR1 is LGHDT and CDR2 is YNNKEL (reference sequence). CDR3 size: 14 residues. V was trimmed by 6 bases and J by 3 bases, leaving 14 bases between them.

The chain is built from TRBV7-9 and TRBJ2-3, with D uncertain. The V end was cut by 5 bases, the J end by 8 bases, with 14 bases between. There are 13 residues in the CDR3. Germline V gives CDR1 SEHNR, CDR2 FQNEAQ (reference sequence). CDR3 sequence reads: CASSLAVAGTQYF. The CDR3 region has the DNA TGTGCCAGCAGCCTCGCGGTGGCTGGTACGCAGTATTTT.

The chain carries TRBV24-1 and TRBJ1-1; D unclear. V dropped 7 bases and J dropped 0 bases, with 8 bases sitting between them. Germline CDR1 KGHDR, CDR2 SFDVKD. The CDR3 has 13 residues. In nucleotides, the CDR3 is TGTGCCACCAGGAGCGGTGTGAACACTGAAGCTTTCTTT. Translation gives CATRSGVNTEAFF.

This clone was observed once. The J gene is TRBJ2-1, the V gene TRBV5-1; TRBD2 agrees at 11 bases. CDR1 and CDR2 (germline): SGHRS, YFSETQ. V shed 2 bases and J 10 bases; nucleotides not matched to a gene: 8. CDR3 size: 15 residues. DNA of the CDR3: TGCGCCAGCAGCTTAGGCCTAGCGGGAGGAGAAGAGCAGTTCTTC. Translated, it gives CASSLGLAGGEEQFF.

The rearrangement links TRBV6-5 to TRBJ1-2, with D possibly being TRBD1 (6 bases). The CDR3 consists of 15 residues. V lost 0 bases and J lost 1, with 9 bases in between. The V gene's germline CDR1 is MNHEY and CDR2 SVGAGI. In DNA, the CDR3 is TGTGCCAGCAGTTACTCGAGGGGGGGTAACTATGGCTACACCTTC. Translating it yields CASSYSRGGNYGYTF.

This clone was counted only a few times. This rearrangement joins TRBV19 to TRBJ2-5; 8 positions match TRBD2. This CDR3 contains 15 residues. Germline V gene lookup returns CDR1 LNHDA and CDR2 SQIVND (reference sequence). Trimming cost V 5 bases and J 4 bases; bases outside gene matches: 9. CDR3 amino acids: CASSGSLAGAETQYF. CDR3 bases: TGTGCCAGTAGTGGATCCCTAGCGGGCGCAGAGACCCAGTACTTC.

The chain recombines TRBV4-3 with TRBJ2-7; 8 nucleotides align to TRBD1. CDR3 size: 14 residues. CDR1 and CDR2 from the germline V gene are LGHNA and YSLEER. V dropped 4 bases and J dropped 3; count of bases not matched to a gene: 5. CDR3: CASSLDRVNYEQYF. CDR3 nucleotides: TGCGCCAGCAGCCTGGACAGGGTGAACTACGAGCAGTACTTC.

The chain employs TRBV2 and TRBJ2-4; D remains unclear. CDR3 length: 13 residues. Germline V lookup: CDR1 SNHLY, CDR2 FYNNEI. The germline V and J ends were trimmed by 4 bases and 7 bases, with 11 bases remaining between them. The CDR3 sequence is CASSVTDKNIQYF. CDR3 bases: TGTGCCAGCAGTGTAACAGATAAGAACATTCAGTACTTC.

CDR3 nucleotide sequence: TGTGCCAGCAGCTTGGCGGGGGTGATGGGCTACACCTTC. Translation gives CASSLAGVMGYTF. The rearrangement links TRBV5-6 to TRBJ1-2; TRBD1 is a possible D gene (5 bases). The CDR3 runs 13 residues. Trimming shortened V by 0 bases and J by 8 bases, and 11 bases separated the two germline ends. Germline-derived CDR1 and CDR2 are SGHDT and YYEEEE.

The CDR3 spells CASSFGRPGELFF. The CDR3 bases are TGTGCCAGCAGTTTCGGGAGGCCCGGGGAGCTGTTTTTT. The V gene is TRBV12-3 or TRBV12-4, the J gene TRBJ2-2; 7 bases are a match to TRBD2. The CDR3 is 13 amino acids. The V and J ends lost 3 bases and 6 bases, in that order; junction bases with no gene match: 1.